The TCR beta chain described here comes from a study of T cell responses to AZD1222 COVID-19 vaccine. Using immunoSEQ multiplex PCR, the repertoire was profiled, and TCRdb retains in-frame clones only, with some absent. In the table there are roughly 80,000 clones, about nine tenths of which are singletons. The trim removed 4 bases at V and 4 bases at J, leaving 6 bases unmatched. This CDR3 is 17 amino acids long. The germline V gene has CDR1 LGHDT and CDR2 YNNKEL (reference sequence). A remark on this clone: Antigen: not known.

Overall study results and limits: Clonal diversity may have been underestimated, and the donors were mostly white British, with more females than males. The study sampled repertoires only after the peak T cell response. Seropositivity was recorded at baseline in only six AZD1222 recipients. Reports say nearly half of spike-specific TCRs go after unmutated variant regions.

Sequencing was performed on peripheral blood, taken on day 0 of AZD1222 vaccination. The rearrangement joins TRBV3-1 (or the pseudogene TRBV3-2) to TRBJ2-1, with 14 bases aligning to TRBD2. This TCR derives from an adult in good health. As DNA, the CDR3 is TGTGCCAGCAGCCCCCAGACTAGCGGGAGGGAATACAATGAGCAGTTCTTC. Amino acids: CASSPQTSGREYNEQFF.